Listed here is a single T cell receptor beta chain. No antigen is known for it. The source of the sample is a study of T cell responses to AZD1222 COVID-19 vaccine. Study observations and caveats: The sample set comprised mostly white British donors with more females, and clonal diversity was possibly underestimated.

Germline V gene sequence: CDR1 SGHVS, CDR2 FQNEAQ. This CDR3 has 15 amino acids. V lost 0 bases and J 5 bases, leaving 13 bases between the germline ends. Using immunoSEQ multiplex PCR, the repertoire was profiled, and TCRdb retains in-frame clones only, with some absent. The table has about 110,000 clones, more than 70% seen once; the top ten hold around 6.7%. This clonotype originated in an adult in good health. This specimen consisted of peripheral blood, obtained on day 0 of AZD1222 vaccination. The chain links TRBV7-8 to TRBJ2-5, with D tentatively TRBD2 (6 bases). CDR3 sequence reads: CASSLAPRGEETQYF. CDR3 nucleotide sequence: TGTGCCAGCAGCTTAGCCCCGCGGGGAGAGGAGACCCAGTACTTC.